One sample yielded the 27 T cell receptor beta chains listed below, sequenced in a study of blood T cell repertoires in COVID-19. Measured with immunoSEQ multiplex PCR; TCRdb has only the in-frame clones, and not every one. The sample includes roughly 340,000 clones, about 89% seen only once; the top ten take about 6%. What was sequenced was peripheral blood. The origin of the receptors is a woman in her forties or fifties with COVID-19, enrolled during active disease.

This chain uses TRBV5-1 with TRBJ2-7; 12 positions match TRBD2. CDR1 is SGHRS and CDR2 is YFSETQ in the germline V gene. The CDR3 totals 15 residues. V trimming: 4 bases; J trimming: 7 bases; junction bases outside the gene matches: 9. The CDR3: CASSGTSGLVKEQYF. The DNA for the CDR3 is TGCGCCAGCAGCGGGACTAGCGGGCTAGTGAAGGAGCAGTACTTC.

The CDR3 is CASSLNTQETQYF. The CDR3, as DNA: TGTGCCAGCTCACTAAACACCCAAGAGACCCAGTACTTC. The V call is TRBV18, the J call TRBJ2-5, with D uncertain. There are 13 residues in the CDR3. Germline CDR1 is KGHSH and CDR2 is LQKENI. Trimming cost V 4 bases and J 1 base, with 7 bases left between them.

This chain connects TRBV19 to TRBJ2-7; the match to TRBD2 covers 11 bases. The V gene end was trimmed by 6 bases and the J gene end by 3 bases; junction bases not matched to a gene: 7. Germline V CDR1 and CDR2: LNHDA, SQIVND (reference sequence). The CDR3 runs to 15 residues. CDR3 protein: CASRPRLAGSYEQYF. The CDR3 nucleotides read TGTGCCAGTAGGCCCCGACTAGCGGGAAGCTACGAGCAGTACTTC. The full variable domain, completed using reference TRBV19 and TRBJ2-7, is DGGITQSPKYLFRKEGQNVTLSCEQNLNHDAMYWYRQDPGQGLRLIYYSQIVNDFQKGDIAEGYSVSREKKESFPLTVTSAQKNPTAFYLCASRPRLAGSYEQYFGPGTRLTVT.

The CDR3 DNA sequence: TGCGCCAGCAGCCCGGCGGTTCTAGCGACCACAGATACGCAGTATTTT. Residues: CASSPAVLATTDTQYF. The chain is built from TRBV5-1 and TRBJ2-3, with D maybe TRBD2 (6 bases). Germline CDR1 SGHRS, CDR2 YFSETQ. The V end lost 4 bases, the J end lost 2 bases, and 17 bases lay between the germline ends. This CDR3 is built from 16 residues.

The genes are TRBV3-1 (or the pseudogene TRBV3-2) and TRBJ1-5; 11 nucleotides line up with TRBD1. This CDR3 contains 14 residues. The trim removed 4 bases at V and 9 bases at J, leaving 5 bases unmatched. Germline values: CDR1 LGHDT, CDR2 YNNKEL (reference sequence). This CDR3 is CASSPGQGARPQHF. The CDR3 nucleotides are TGTGCCAGCAGCCCTGGACAGGGGGCGAGGCCCCAGCATTTT.

The chain uses TRBV4-3 and TRBJ2-7, with TRBD2 identical over 8 bases. Germline V gene data show CDR1 as LGHNA and CDR2 as YSLEER. This CDR3 has 15 amino acids. V lost 1 base, J lost 4 bases, and 6 bases stayed unmatched. CDR3 coding DNA: TGCGCCAGCAGCCAAGCTATATCTAGCGGGTACGAGCAGTACTTC. Translated: CASSQAISSGYEQYF.

The chain is built from TRBV30 and TRBJ2-2; TRBD1 matches at 7 bases. The CDR3 is 15 residues long. The junction had 5 bases not matched to a gene; V was cut back by 4 bases and J by 0 bases. CDR1 is GTSNPN and CDR2 is SVGIG in the germline V gene (reference sequence). For the CDR3, the DNA is TGTGCCTGGATTCGGGGACAGTCGAACACCGGGGAGCTGTTTTTT. This sequence encodes CAWIRGQSNTGELFF. The entire variable domain, with the rest obtained from reference TRBV30 and TRBJ2-2, is as follows: SQTIHQWPATLVQPVGSPLSLECTVEGTSNPNLYWYRQAAGRGLQLLFYSVGIGQISSEVPQNLSASRPQDRQFILSSKKLLLSDSGFYLCAWIRGQSNTGELFFGEGSRLTVL.

The chain has TRBV7-9 and TRBJ1-1; D not resolved. In germline, CDR1 is SEHNR, CDR2 FQNEAQ (reference sequence). Between the trimmed V and J ends, which lost 2 bases and 0 bases, there was a span of 10 bases. CDR3 length: 15 amino acids. The CDR3 DNA reads as TGTGCCAGCAGCTTATTTCCGGGGATGAACACTGAAGCTTTCTTT. This encodes CASSLFPGMNTEAFF.

The J gene is TRBJ2-7, the V gene TRBV5-1, with 7 bases lining up with TRBD1. The CDR3 is 17 amino acids. Germline V gene lookup returns CDR1 SGHRS and CDR2 YFSETQ. The J segment lost 1 base and the V segment lost 3 bases, leaving 13 bases of the junction unmatched. DNA for the CDR3: TGCGCCAGCAGCTCGCGGATGACAGGGCTAGAGTCCTACGAGCAGTACTTC. Translating gives CASSSRMTGLESYEQYF.

This chain connects TRBV7-2 to TRBJ1-3; D might be TRBD1 (6 bases). The V gene's germline CDR1 is SGHTA and CDR2 FQGNSA. The ends were cut back, 4 bases at V and 4 bases at J, with 14 bases in the middle. The CDR3 spans 15 residues. CDR3 sequence: CASSSQGGAGNTIYF. The CDR3 DNA follows: TGTGCCAGCAGCTCCCAAGGGGGAGCGGGAAACACCATATATTTT.

This chain connects TRBV11-3 to TRBJ2-7, with 7 bases that match TRBD2. The ends lost 4 bases at V and 6 bases at J; junction bases unmatched: 12. The CDR3 has 15 amino acids. Germline V gene sequence: CDR1 SGHNT, CDR2 YENEEA. The CDR3 is CASSSEKRGGAEQYF. The CDR3 DNA is TGTGCCAGCAGCTCAGAAAAGAGGGGAGGGGCCGAGCAGTACTTC.

The J gene is TRBJ2-7, the V gene TRBV7-9; unclear D gene. Deletions cut 7 bases from V and 2 bases from J, with 12 bases between. The CDR3 has 13 residues. CDR1 SEHNR and CDR2 FQNEAQ come from the germline V gene (reference sequence). In DNA, the CDR3 is TGTGCCAGCACAAGAAGAGAAGCCTACGAGCAGTACTTC. Translating gives CASTRREAYEQYF.

This chain joins TRBV24-1 and TRBJ2-7, with TRBD1 matching 7 bases. Trimming removed 3 bases from V and 2 bases from J; junction bases left unmatched: 6. Germline lookup yields CDR1 KGHDR and CDR2 SFDVKD. This CDR3 is built from 15 residues. The CDR3 DNA follows: TGTGCCACCAGTGATACAGGGGCGTACGCCTACGAGCAGTACTTC. This gives the protein CATSDTGAYAYEQYF.

The chain recombines TRBV5-1 with TRBJ2-1, with D perhaps matching TRBD1 (5 bases). The CDR3 consists of 13 residues. The germline V gene has CDR1 SGHRS and CDR2 YFSETQ. V shed 0 bases and J shed 6 bases, with 7 bases lying between them. The CDR3 coding sequence is TGCGCCAGCAGCTTGGTAGACAGCAATGAGCAGTTCTTC. It codes for CASSLVDSNEQFF.

The chain has TRBV7-9 and TRBJ2-7; a weak D match, TRBD2 (5 bases). CDR3 length equals 15 residues. Trimming took off 1 base at V and 3 bases at J, with 13 bases between the two ends. Germline V gene sequence: CDR1 SEHNR, CDR2 FQNEAQ (reference sequence). For the CDR3, the DNA is TGTGCCAGCAGCTTAGTCGGAGGTGGGAGCTACGAGCAGTACTTC. Its protein is CASSLVGGGSYEQYF.

The chain employs TRBV6-6 and TRBJ2-7; 12 bases map to TRBD1. J lost 7 bases, V lost 5 bases, and 6 bases had no gene match. Looked up from germline, CDR1 is MNHNY and CDR2 is SVGAGI (reference sequence). This CDR3 has 14 amino acids. This CDR3 reads CASSAGQGAWEQYF. In DNA form, the CDR3 reads TGTGCCAGCAGTGCGGGACAGGGGGCGTGGGAGCAGTACTTC.

The rearrangement links TRBV30 to TRBJ2-7; 11 bases agree with TRBD2. V lost 0 bases to trimming and J lost 5 bases; unmatched junction nucleotides: 9. The CDR3 extends over 16 amino acids. Germline lookup yields CDR1 GTSNPN and CDR2 SVGIG (reference sequence). For the CDR3, the DNA is TGTGCCTGGAGTGTACGAGTTAGCGGGAGGGCCCACGAGCAGTACTTC. As protein: CAWSVRVSGRAHEQYF.

This chain uses TRBV29-1 with TRBJ2-1, with D tentatively TRBD1 (7 bases). CDR3 length: 14 amino acids. Germline V gives CDR1 SQVTM, CDR2 ANQGSEA. Trimming removed 6 bases from V and 6 bases from J, with 18 bases in between. CDR3 in DNA: TGCAGCGTCCAGGGGGGACTGAATGTCAATGAGCAGTTCTTC. This encodes CSVQGGLNVNEQFF.

The rearrangement uses TRBV5-1 and TRBJ1-5; 7 nucleotides agree with TRBD1. V was clipped by 3 bases and J by 8 bases; unmatched bases: 11. The CDR3 has 15 amino acids. Germline lookup yields CDR1 SGHRS and CDR2 YFSETQ. DNA for the CDR3: TGCGCCAGCAGCTCTGGGACAGCAGTTGGGGAGCCCCAGCATTTT. Its protein is CASSSGTAVGEPQHF.

The CDR3 reads CASSQDPGSGRAGEQFF. Here the CDR3 DNA reads TGCGCCAGCAGCCAAGATCCCGGAAGCGGGAGGGCCGGTGAGCAGTTCTTC. V usage is TRBV4-1 and J usage is TRBJ2-1, with TRBD2 identical over 10 bases. Looked up from germline, CDR1 is MGHRA and CDR2 is YSYEKL. J lost 9 bases, V lost 0 bases, and 11 bases had no gene match. The CDR3 runs 17 residues.

The chain has TRBV7-2 and TRBJ1-5; D remains ambiguous. The V end lost 3 bases, the J end lost 6 bases, and 6 bases lay between the germline ends. From germline, CDR1 is SGHTA and CDR2 FQGNSA. The CDR3 is 12 amino acids. CDR3 region: CASSFNGQPQHF. In DNA form, the CDR3 reads TGTGCCAGCAGCTTCAACGGTCAGCCCCAGCATTTT.

The chain has TRBV5-8 and TRBJ2-1; a possible D gene is TRBD2 (6 bases). There are 16 residues in the CDR3. CDR1 is SGHTS and CDR2 is YDEGEE in the germline V gene. V was shortened by 0 bases and J by 5 bases, with 15 bases between the two germline ends. CDR3 sequence: CASSLGASAGHNEQFF. The DNA for the CDR3 is TGTGCCAGCAGCTTGGGAGCTAGCGCTGGGCACAATGAGCAGTTCTTC.

This clone was detected only once. This chain uses TRBV18 with TRBJ2-1, with D perhaps matching TRBD2 (5 bases). The germline V and J ends were trimmed by 3 bases and 3 bases, with 27 bases remaining between them. The germline CDR1 and CDR2 sequences are KGHSH and LQKENI. The CDR3 is 20 residues long. CDR3 in amino acids: CASSPRSSWQAPGDYNEQFF. CDR3 DNA: TGTGCCAGCTCACCGAGATCTAGCTGGCAAGCCCCTGGAGACTACAATGAGCAGTTCTTC.

The chain combines TRBV13 with TRBJ2-1; TRBD1 might be the D (6 bases). Trimming left V 0 bases short and J 15 bases short, with 12 bases between. The CDR3 is made up of 12 amino acids. Per germline, CDR1 PRHDT and CDR2 FYEKMQ (reference sequence). The CDR3 region is CASSLGRDTAFF. DNA of the CDR3: TGTGCCAGCAGCTTAGGCCGGGACACAGCGTTCTTC.

This rearrangement joins TRBV10-3 to TRBJ2-3; 7 nucleotides align to TRBD2. Germline assignment: CDR1 ENHRY and CDR2 SYGVKD. V trimming: 5 bases; J trimming: 2 bases; junction bases outside the gene matches: 4. This CDR3 is 14 amino acids long. The CDR3 nucleotides are TGTGCCATCAGTCCAGCGGGAAACACAGATACGCAGTATTTT. Its translation: CAISPAGNTDTQYF.

The rearrangement uses TRBV4-1 and TRBJ2-1; TRBD2 matches 8 bases. Germline V gene sequence: CDR1 MGHRA, CDR2 YSYEKL. CDR3 length equals 13 residues. With V trimmed by 4 bases and J by 10 bases, 6 bases remained unmatched. This chain's CDR3 is CASSPGIAGEQFF. CDR3 DNA: TGCGCCAGCAGCCCAGGGATAGCGGGGGAGCAGTTCTTC.

This sequence joins TRBV11-2 and TRBJ2-1; the D gene is possibly TRBD1 (6 bases). The CDR3 length is 13 residues. The ends were cut back, 1 base at V and 7 bases at J, with 8 bases in the middle. Germline assignment: CDR1 SGHAT and CDR2 FQNNGV. For the CDR3, the DNA is TGTGCCAGCAGCTTAGCAGGGGCTAATGAGCAGTTCTTC. Amino acid sequence: CASSLAGANEQFF.